This T cell receptor (beta chain) was recovered during a study of blood T cell repertoires in COVID-19. Study context: The origin of the acute and convalescent COVID-19 samples was the United States, Italy and Spain. From T cells, B-cell-depleted T cells, or PBMCs came the material, which was cDNA or gDNA.

The CDR3 has 14 amino acids. Trimming took 0 bases from V and 5 from J, leaving 10 bases between them. Germline V gene lookup returns CDR1 MNHEY and CDR2 SVGAGI. In the source study's methods: The assay estimated nucleated cells by amplifying reference gene primers. The protocol was immunoSEQ multiplex PCR, while the TCRdb copy is restricted to in-frame clones and leaves out a portion. Clone size and the V and J calls come from that table; the DNA yielded D and trimming. This repertoire shows some 300,000 clones, about 88% found once; its top ten account for 1% to 1.5%. Sequenced sample: peripheral blood. The chain has TRBV6-5 and TRBJ1-1; D is unclear. The receptor was isolated from a man between 65 and 85 years old with acute or convalescent COVID-19. For the CDR3, the DNA is TGTGCCAGCAGTTACTCGGGCGGGAGGACTGAAGCTTTCTTT. Translating gives CASSYSGGRTEAFF.